The rows below give T cell receptor beta chains drawn from one sample of a study of T cells after yellow fever vaccination. TCRdb processed the 5' RACE reads anew with MiXCR; each CDR3 protein has one entry. The sample carries more than 120,000 distinct CDR3 sequences, over 7% recorded once. This specimen was CD4+ T cells sorted from PBMCs, taken 5 days after the yellow fever booster vaccination. The receptor set was obtained from a man aged 30-40 years who received the YFV17D yellow fever vaccine. CDR3s include the opening cysteine and the closing phenylalanine or tryptophan. A D gene is named only where the DNA matches it firmly.

V gene	D gene	CDR3 protein
TRBV20-1	TRBD2	CSARAGTSGVQETQYF
TRBV27	TRBD1	CASSLGPGQGYRAGANVLTF
TRBV4-3	TRBD1	CASSQDRVLADTQYF
TRBV30	.	CAWMSFTHNEQFF
TRBV7-9	TRBD1	CASRRDRGANTGELFF
TRBV6-2/TRBV6-3	TRBD2	CASSSHLAGSSNEQFF
TRBV7-3	.	CASSPTAPRDGRYNEQFF
TRBV7-9	.	CASSGALGVFF
TRBV20-1	.	CSAFLPGSYNEQFF
TRBV24-1	.	CATSDFEEPKQFF
TRBV7-2	.	CASSFNSGKDGEQYF
TRBV7-2	TRBD1	CASSIRTGKLAKNIQYF
TRBV2	.	CASSSGRPGSDTQYF
TRBV24-1	TRBD2	CATSDSGRGQETQYF
TRBV7-2	.	CASSSLGDRGPQHF
TRBV10-3	TRBD1	CAIGPGQPYEKLFF
TRBV12-3/TRBV12-4	.	CASSFSDSPKKLFF
TRBV7-2	.	CASSLRSPAYEQYF
TRBV7-9	.	CASSLPPNTEAFF
TRBV10-3	TRBD1	CAISESRDRVQETQYF
TRBV28	TRBD2	CASRDTGLAGYNEQFF
TRBV28	.	CASRLSGGFGASYEQYF
TRBV29-1	.	CSVETGLDNEQFF
TRBV20-1	.	CSARPRGKTYEQYF
TRBV10-3	TRBD1	CAISSGQGSYEQYF
TRBV24-1	.	CASSASRGTNYNEQFF
TRBV7-2	TRBD2	CASSLGSSGSLPYEQYF
TRBV7-2	TRBD2	CASSMGLAGHYEQYF
TRBV20-1	.	CSARDPQGGQPQYF
TRBV30	TRBD1	CAWSVSTGVEAFF
TRBV5-1	.	CAGVCDWYTQYF
TRBV20-1	TRBD1	CSARDYRGPYEQYF
TRBV7-6	.	CASSLFIRETQYF
TRBV24-1	TRBD2	CATNWTSGRSLEGTDTQYF
TRBV23-1	.	CATPTNEQFF
TRBV5-5	.	CASSRDLENSPLHF
TRBV19	.	CASSRQQRVAEAFF
TRBV20-1	.	CSARKNIQYF
TRBV5-6	.	CASSLNGGEYGYTF
TRBV7-8	TRBD1	CASRFGTGPNTEAFF
TRBV5-4	.	CASRSGTDSYEQYF
TRBV19	TRBD1	CASSLRTGGDYEQYF
TRBV5-1	.	CASSLDGYYEQYF
TRBV12-3/TRBV12-4	TRBD2	CASRSGTSHEQFF
TRBV3-1	TRBD2	CASSQVRGGLAGDDEQYF